These 21 T cell receptor beta chains share one sample of origin, sequenced in a study of T cells after posttransplantation cyclophosphamide. The data were produced by immunoSEQ multiplex PCR, yet TCRdb's version contains in-frame clones alone and is incomplete. This table has about 40,000 clones, about 92% appearing once. Treatment was busulfan-fludarabine conditioning, a marrow graft, and cyclophosphamide on days +3 and +4. This specimen was PBMCs, taken around 60 days after allogeneic stem cell transplant with posttransplant cyclophosphamide. The receptors derive from a male patient aged 60 to 75 who received an allogeneic stem cell transplant from a related donor and was CMV-positive. Some T cells may be provided by the graft donor.

This clone was picked up a small number of times. This sequence joins TRBV6-1 and TRBJ1-1; 7 bases align to TRBD1. This CDR3 spans 13 amino acids. V gave up 6 bases and J gave up 8 bases; unmatched junction bases: 9. The germline V gene encodes CDR1 MNHNS and CDR2 SASEGT. CDR3 bases: TGTGCCAGCAGCCAAGAGGGGGCCTGGGAAGCTTTCTTT. It translates to CASSQEGAWEAFF.

V gene TRBV7-9 combines with J gene TRBJ1-5; D perhaps matches TRBD1 (6 bases). Trimming cost V 5 bases and J 7 bases, with 12 bases left between them. CDR1 and CDR2 (germline): SEHNR, FQNEAQ (reference sequence). CDR3 length: 13 residues. The CDR3 sequence: CASSPGQWQPQHF. For the CDR3, the DNA is TGTGCCAGCAGCCCCGGACAGTGGCAGCCCCAGCATTTT.

In nucleotides, the CDR3 is TGTGCCAGTAGTAGAGACAGGGGAAGATATGGCTACACCTTC. This codes for CASSRDRGRYGYTF. The rearrangement uses TRBV19 and TRBJ1-2; 8 bases map to TRBD1. From germline, CDR1 is LNHDA and CDR2 SQIVND (reference sequence). There are 14 residues in the CDR3. V was pared by 4 bases and J by 5 bases, with 6 bases of the junction left unmatched.

The chain has TRBV6-1 and TRBJ1-2; no clear D gene. Trimming removed 2 bases at V and 7 bases at J, with 2 bases between. The CDR3 totals 10 residues. Germline CDR1 reads MNHNS; CDR2 reads SASEGT. The CDR3 DNA is TGTGCCAGCAGTGAACGTGGCTACACCTTC. Protein sequence: CASSERGYTF.

The V gene is TRBV9, the J gene TRBJ2-1; TRBD2 aligns across 7 bases. The J segment lost 16 bases and the V segment lost 4 bases, leaving 14 bases of the junction unmatched. The CDR3 runs to 13 residues. CDR1 is SGDLS, CDR2 YYNGEE, per germline. CDR3 bases: TGTGCCAGCAGCCCCAGCTCAGCGGGGCGAGGATTCTTC. Its protein product is CASSPSSAGRGFF. Full variable domain (outside the CDR3, taken from reference TRBV9 and TRBJ2-1): DSGVTQTPKHLITATGQRVTLRCSPRSGDLSVYWYQQSLDQGLQFLIQYYNGEERAKGNILERFSAQQFPDLHSELNLSSLELGDSALYFCASSPSSAGRGFFGPGTRLTVL.

The chain carries TRBV5-1 and TRBJ2-3; D unclear. Germline V gene sequence: CDR1 SGHRS, CDR2 YFSETQ. The V end lost 0 bases, the J end lost 14 bases, and 22 bases lay between the germline ends. This CDR3 is 15 amino acids long. The CDR3 protein is CASSLAPPPYGERYF. For the CDR3, the DNA is TGCGCCAGCAGCTTGGCCCCTCCACCCTACGGTGAAAGGTATTTT.

The chain employs TRBV25-1 and TRBJ2-6; no firm D call. Germline V lookup: CDR1 MGHDK, CDR2 SYGVNS. V lost 5 bases and J lost 0, with 11 bases in between. CDR3 size: 16 residues. For the CDR3, the DNA is TGTGCCAGCAGTCCCCGTCTCAGCTCTGGGGCCAACGTCCTGACTTTC. Its translation is CASSPRLSSGANVLTF.

The V and J genes are TRBV4-1 and TRBJ1-2; no definite D call. The CDR3 is 17 amino acids. The ends were cut back, 4 bases at V and 4 bases at J, with 22 bases in the middle. CDR1 and CDR2 (germline): MGHRA, YSYEKL. The DNA for the CDR3 is TGCGCCAGCAGCCCCATTTCGTGGGGTATGGAGGGCTATGGCTACACCTTC. Its translation is CASSPISWGMEGYGYTF.

The chain joins TRBV28 to TRBJ1-3; no clear D. CDR3 size: 15 residues. With 1 base removed from V and 0 bases from J, the gap between germline ends came to 7 bases. Germline CDR1 reads MDHEN; CDR2 reads SYDVKM. The CDR3 DNA sequence: TGTGCCAGCAGTTTATTGGCAAACTCTGGAAACACCATATATTTT. Amino acids: CASSLLANSGNTIYF.

The rearrangement uses TRBV7-9 and TRBJ1-4, with a tentative D call TRBD1 (5 bases). Germline CDR1 is SEHNR and CDR2 is FQNEAQ (reference sequence). The CDR3 loop spans 14 amino acids. With 1 base removed from V and 10 bases from J, the gap between germline ends came to 13 bases. The CDR3 nucleotides read TGTGCCAGCAGCTTAGTCCAGGGAAACGGAAAACTGTTTTTT. Translating gives CASSLVQGNGKLFF. Using reference TRBV7-9 and TRBJ1-4 for the parts outside the CDR3, the full variable domain is DTGVSQNPRHKITKRGQNVTFRCDPISEHNRLYWYRQTLGQGPEFLTYFQNEAQLEKSRLLSDRFSAERPKGSFSTLEIQRTEQGDSAMYLCASSLVQGNGKLFFGSGTQLSVL.

This chain uses TRBV10-2 with TRBJ1-4; TRBD1 is a possible D gene (6 bases). Germline values: CDR1 WSHSY, CDR2 SAAADI. Between the trimmed V and J ends, which lost 6 bases and 4 bases, there was a span of 12 bases. There are 14 residues in the CDR3. The CDR3 sequence: CASSLQGINEKLFF. For the CDR3, the DNA is TGCGCCAGCAGCCTCCAGGGGATTAATGAAAAACTGTTTTTT.

The chain carries TRBV27 and TRBJ1-1; no reliable D call. From germline, CDR1 is MNHEY and CDR2 SMNVEV (reference sequence). The V end lost 5 bases, the J end lost 0 bases, and 13 bases lay between the germline ends. The CDR3 extends over 15 amino acids. CDR3 residues: CASSPTGKLNTEAFF. Written as DNA, the CDR3 is TGTGCCAGCAGTCCGACCGGGAAGCTGAACACTGAAGCTTTCTTT.

This clone appeared a few times. The chain joins TRBV5-1 to TRBJ2-2, with TRBD1 identical over 7 bases. CDR1 and CDR2 (germline): SGHRS, YFSETQ. This CDR3 region has 16 residues. The V gene end was trimmed by 5 bases and the J gene end by 5 bases; junction bases not matched to a gene: 12. CDR3: CASSYDRAYRTGELFF. CDR3 sequence (DNA): TGCGCCAGCAGTTACGACAGGGCCTACAGGACCGGGGAGCTGTTTTTT.

This clone was seen a handful of times. The V gene is TRBV6-6, the J gene TRBJ1-5; no clear D. CDR1 MNHNY and CDR2 SVGAGI come from the germline V gene (reference sequence). V lost 4 bases to trimming and J lost 4 bases, with 11 bases between them. The CDR3 loop spans 14 amino acids. CDR3 coding DNA: TGTGCCAGCAGTTTGAGAGGGTTAAATCAGCCCCAGCATTTT. It translates to CASSLRGLNQPQHF.

J is TRBJ1-6 and V is TRBV19; no reliable D call. Trimming took 3 bases from V and 6 from J, leaving 9 bases between them. The CDR3 is 14 residues long. The V gene's germline CDR1 is LNHDA and CDR2 SQIVND (reference sequence). CDR3 sequence: CASSIREINSPLHF. CDR3 bases: TGTGCCAGTAGTATTCGAGAAATTAATTCACCCCTCCACTTT.

This clone was counted once. The chain is built from TRBV21-1 and TRBJ1-2. TRBV21-1 is given as a pseudogene. This CDR3 comprises 20 residues. CDR3 DNA sequence: TGTGCCAGCAGCAAAGGGAGACCGAACCACGGATTCTTCTCTAACTATGGCTACACCTTC. Translation: CASSKGRPNHGFFSNYGYTF.

The chain combines TRBV27 with TRBJ2-7; maybe TRBD1 (6 bases). Trimming shortened V by 2 bases and J by 3 bases, and 8 bases separated the two germline ends. The CDR3 is made up of 13 amino acids. Per the germline V gene, CDR1 is MNHEY and CDR2 is SMNVEV (reference sequence). The CDR3 loop reads CASSLVQGYEQYV. CDR3 bases: TGTGCCAGCAGTTTAGTACAGGGCTACGAGCAGTACGTC.

This clone was counted a single time. The V and J genes are TRBV7-6 and TRBJ2-1, with a weak D call TRBD1 (5 bases). The germline V gene encodes CDR1 SGHVS and CDR2 FNYEAQ. CDR3 length: 13 residues. Trimming took off 5 bases at V and 4 bases at J, with 9 bases between the two ends. CDR3 coding DNA: TGTGCCAGCAGCCGAGACAGATACAATGAGCAGTTCTTC. Translating gives CASSRDRYNEQFF.

The J gene is TRBJ2-1, the V gene TRBV15; D may be TRBD1 (6 bases). CDR3 length equals 16 residues. The V and J ends lost 0 bases and 4 bases respectively, with 13 bases between them. In germline, CDR1 is LNHNV, CDR2 YYDKDF (reference sequence). The CDR3: CATSRDPGRGYNEQFF. CDR3 bases: TGTGCCACCAGCAGAGATCCGGGCAGGGGATACAATGAGCAGTTCTTC.

The CDR3 DNA sequence: TGTGCCACCAATAGAGGGGGAGTCAGGAGAGAGACCCAGTACTTC. It codes for CATNRGGVRRETQYF. The chain carries TRBV28 and TRBJ2-5; tentative D call: TRBD1 (6 bases). Looked up from germline, CDR1 is MDHEN and CDR2 is SYDVKM. Trimming removed 10 bases at V and 4 bases at J, with 22 bases between. The CDR3 length is 15 residues.

The chain uses TRBV4-1 and TRBJ2-2, with TRBD1 identical over 10 bases. With 1 base clipped from V and 7 bases from J, the junction kept 9 bases outside the gene matches. The CDR3 runs 17 residues. The V gene's germline CDR1 is MGHRA and CDR2 YSYEKL. The CDR3 region has the DNA TGCGCCAGCAGCCAAGGAGCGGACAGGGGGTGGAACGGGGAGCTGTTTTTT. This encodes CASSQGADRGWNGELFF.